Each of the 17 T cell receptor beta chains below was sequenced from the same sample in a study of blood T cell repertoires in COVID-19. The table came from immunoSEQ multiplex PCR; TCRdb's copy has only in-frame clones and leaves some out. Here the sample spans 190,000 or so clones, roughly nine tenths being singletons. The sequenced sample consisted of PBMCs or T cells enriched from blood (not recorded which). The receptors stem from a woman aged 18 to 35 who had recovered from COVID-19.

V is TRBV27 and J is TRBJ2-3; 8 bases match TRBD1. J gave up 1 base and V 4 bases, and 4 bases lay outside the gene matches. Germline CDR1 and CDR2: MNHEY and SMNVEV (reference sequence). The CDR3 is made up of 15 amino acids. CDR3 DNA: TGTGCCAGCAGTTCCCCGGGACAGGGCACAGATACGCAGTATTTT. Translation: CASSSPGQGTDTQYF.

This chain links TRBV7-9 with TRBJ2-1; no reliable D call. The germline CDR1 and CDR2 sequences are SEHNR and FQNEAQ (reference sequence). CDR3 size: 13 residues. V lost 5 bases and J 2 bases, leaving 7 bases between the germline ends. CDR3 loop: CASSPGPYNEQFF. As DNA, the CDR3 is TGTGCCAGCAGCCCCGGTCCCTACAATGAGCAGTTCTTC.

The rearrangement links TRBV10-3 to TRBJ1-3; tentatively, D is TRBD1 (6 bases). CDR1 and CDR2 from the germline V gene are ENHRY and SYGVKD. CDR3 length: 15 residues. Trimming cost V 6 bases and J 0 bases, with 12 bases left between them. CDR3 region: CAIRGAGVSGNTIYF. In DNA, the CDR3 is TGTGCCATCAGGGGGGCCGGGGTCTCTGGAAACACCATATATTTT.

The chain links TRBV2 to TRBJ1-2; maybe TRBD1 (6 bases). Per the germline V gene, CDR1 is SNHLY and CDR2 is FYNNEI. The CDR3 runs 12 residues. With 6 bases removed from V and 8 bases from J, the gap between germline ends came to 13 bases. The CDR3 reads CASRGARQGYTF. CDR3 DNA sequence: TGTGCCAGCAGGGGGGCCCGTCAGGGCTACACCTTC.

The chain carries TRBV9 and TRBJ2-3, with D maybe TRBD1 (5 bases). This CDR3 is built from 15 residues. V lost 0 bases, J lost 2 bases, and 10 bases lay in between. Germline CDR1 SGDLS, CDR2 YYNGEE. CDR3 amino acids: CASSVGGSPTDTQYF. CDR3 DNA: TGTGCCAGCAGCGTAGGGGGCAGCCCCACAGATACGCAGTATTTT. Based on the CDR3 plus reference TRBV9 and TRBJ2-3, the full variable domain is DSGVTQTPKHLITATGQRVTLRCSPRSGDLSVYWYQQSLDQGLQFLIQYYNGEERAKGNILERFSAQQFPDLHSELNLSSLELGDSALYFCASSVGGSPTDTQYFGPGTRLTVL.

This chain connects TRBV27 to TRBJ1-4; tentative D call: TRBD1 (6 bases). The germline V and J ends were trimmed by 6 bases and 10 bases, with 12 bases remaining between them. Germline V gene lookup returns CDR1 MNHEY and CDR2 SMNVEV (reference sequence). This CDR3 is 12 amino acids long. The CDR3 nucleotides read TGTGCCAGCAGAAATTTACAGGGAAAACTGTTTTTT. Encoded protein: CASRNLQGKLFF.

This chain links TRBV6-5 with TRBJ1-1; a possible D gene is TRBD1 (5 bases). V was pared by 2 bases and J by 5 bases, with 12 bases between. Germline V lookup: CDR1 MNHEY, CDR2 SVGAGI. This CDR3 is built from 14 residues. Here the CDR3 reads CASSYQGSSTEAFF. CDR3 DNA: TGTGCCAGCAGTTACCAGGGCTCATCAACTGAAGCTTTCTTT.

The J gene is TRBJ1-5, the V gene TRBV10-3, with D tentatively TRBD1 (5 bases). Germline loops: CDR1 ENHRY, CDR2 SYGVKD. The CDR3 runs 14 residues. V dropped 2 bases and J dropped 6 bases, with 11 bases sitting between them. CDR3 residues: CAISERQGLQPQHF. CDR3 in DNA: TGTGCCATCAGTGAGCGTCAGGGCCTTCAGCCCCAGCATTTT.

This clone was seen once. The chain recombines TRBV2 with TRBJ1-6; 7 bases align to TRBD1. The CDR3 has 18 residues. The V gene's germline CDR1 is SNHLY and CDR2 FYNNEI. Losses at the gene ends were 2 bases for V and 9 bases for J; bases not matched to a gene: 16. The CDR3 reads CASSEWGQLGPFGSPLHF. CDR3 DNA: TGTGCCAGCAGTGAATGGGGACAGTTAGGCCCTTTTGGTTCACCCCTCCACTTT.

The count of this clone is one. The chain has TRBV5-1 and TRBJ2-5; 7 bases map to TRBD2. CDR1 is SGHRS and CDR2 is YFSETQ in the germline V gene. The CDR3 is made up of 18 amino acids. V shed 4 bases and J 2 bases; nucleotides not matched to a gene: 17. CDR3 DNA: TGCGCCAGCAGCCGACCCTTATTGGCGGGGGAGTTTCAAGAGACCCAGTACTTC. This gives the protein CASSRPLLAGEFQETQYF.

The J gene is TRBJ2-3, the V gene TRBV5-1, with TRBD1 identical over 11 bases. Germline V gene data show CDR1 as SGHRS and CDR2 as YFSETQ. There are 17 residues in the CDR3. Trimming took 4 bases from V and 5 from J; bases not matched to a gene: 12. The CDR3 spells CASSSGGDRGLRDTQYF. Here the CDR3 DNA reads TGCGCCAGCAGCAGCGGAGGGGACAGGGGGTTGAGAGATACGCAGTATTTT.

The chain links TRBV20-1 to TRBJ1-4; the D gene is possibly TRBD1 (5 bases). The length of the CDR3 is 11 residues. Trimming removed 3 bases at V and 14 bases at J, with 13 bases between. Per germline, CDR1 DFQATT and CDR2 SNEGSKA (reference sequence). The CDR3 is CSARTGTFLFF. DNA for the CDR3: TGCAGTGCTAGGACCGGGACTTTCCTGTTTTTT.

This clone was counted only a few times. The chain links TRBV5-4 to TRBJ2-6; TRBD1 is a possible D gene (5 bases). V lost 5 bases and J lost 0, with 6 bases in between. This CDR3 region has 14 residues. Per germline, CDR1 SGHNT and CDR2 YYREEE (reference sequence). The CDR3 reads CASSDSSGANVLTF. DNA for the CDR3: TGTGCCAGCAGTGACAGCTCTGGGGCCAACGTCCTGACTTTC. The full variable domain, in which reference TRBV5-4 and TRBJ2-6 provide the parts outside the CDR3, is ETGVTQSPTHLIKTRGQQVTLRCSSQSGHNTVSWYQQALGQGPQFIFQYYREEENGRGNFPPRFSGLQFPNYSSELNVNALELDDSALYLCASSDSSGANVLTFGAGSRLTVL.

This clone occurred a few times. The rearrangement joins TRBV30 to TRBJ1-1; the match to TRBD1 covers 9 bases. There are 12 residues in the CDR3. CDR1 and CDR2 (germline): GTSNPN, SVGIG (reference sequence). Trimming at V came to 3 bases and at J to 5 bases, leaving 1 base not matched to a gene. For the CDR3, the DNA is TGTGCCTGGAGGGGGACAGGGACTGAAGCTTTCTTT. Translating it yields CAWRGTGTEAFF.

V is TRBV7-9 and J is TRBJ2-7; D is perhaps TRBD2 (5 bases). Trimming removed 0 bases at V and 7 bases at J, with 10 bases between. The CDR3 length is 13 residues. CDR1 SEHNR and CDR2 FQNEAQ come from the germline V gene (reference sequence). The CDR3 protein is CASSLAGSGEQYF. Here the CDR3 DNA reads TGTGCCAGCAGCTTAGCCGGGTCGGGGGAGCAGTACTTC.

This rearrangement joins TRBV2 to TRBJ1-6; D gene ambiguous. The germline V gene has CDR1 SNHLY and CDR2 FYNNEI. Trimming removed 1 base at V and 8 bases at J, with 15 bases between. This CDR3 region has 16 residues. The CDR3 DNA follows: TGTGCCAGCAGTGAAGTAGGACTGGGGAGGGATTCACCCCTCCACTTT. It codes for CASSEVGLGRDSPLHF.

The chain recombines TRBV18 with TRBJ1-6; maybe TRBD1 (6 bases). The CDR3 runs to 13 residues. Germline lookup yields CDR1 KGHSH and CDR2 LQKENI. Trimming left V 5 bases short and J 8 bases short, with 10 bases between. CDR3 sequence reads: CASSERQDSPLHF. The DNA for the CDR3 is TGTGCCAGCTCAGAACGACAGGATTCACCCCTCCACTTT. Full variable domain (rest looked up from reference TRBV18 and TRBJ1-6): NAGVMQNPRHLVRRRGQEARLRCSPMKGHSHVYWYRQLPEEGLKFMVYLQKENIIDESGMPKERFSAEFPKEGPSILRIQQVVRGDSAAYFCASSERQDSPLHFGNGTRLTVT.